The T cell receptor (beta chain) under discussion was sequenced for a study of response to subunit inactivated influenza vaccine. Whole-study findings and limits: That few new T cells are recruited by each seasonal influenza vaccination was the authors' suggestion.

TCRdb recomputed calls from the RT-PCR reads with MiXCR, one row per CDR3 protein. This sample has 550,000 to 800,000 distinct CDR3 sequences, with 15% to 18% found just once. At least ten counts were recorded for this clonotype. Its antigen remains unknown. Germline CDR1 is LNHNV and CDR2 is YYDKDF (reference sequence). The V segment lost 1 base and the J segment 0 bases; nucleotides outside the gene matches: 3. This CDR3 region has 16 residues. This specimen was PBMCs from blood, taken 11 to 12 days after vaccination. The chain employs TRBV15 and TRBJ2-7; 10 bases match TRBD2. The source is a man aged 45-65 years who received an inactivated influenza vaccine. The chain's CDR3 is CATSRVASGSSYEQYF. The CDR3 DNA reads as TGTGCCACCAGCAGAGTCGCTAGCGGGAGCTCCTACGAGCAGTACTTC. The variable domain in full, completed from reference TRBV15 and TRBJ2-7, reads DAMVIQNPRYQVTQFGKPVTLSCSQTLNHNVMYWYQQKSSQAPKLLFHYYDKDFNNEADTPDNFQSRRPNTSFCFLDIRSPGLGDTAMYLCATSRVASGSSYEQYFGPGTRLTVT.